The 26 T cell receptor beta chains below were found in one sample sequenced in a study of blood T cell repertoires in COVID-19 (dated by TCRdb to about 2020). Receptor amplification or capture employed the immunoSEQ multiplex PCR assay. TCRdb took over this immuneACCESS table, retaining in-frame rearrangements with V and J assigned. Such tables are incomplete; in checked studies, under half of the missing clones stem from an unresolved V gene, and the remainder is unexplained. For this sample the table gives a few hundred thousand clones, of which 85% were detected only once. Jointly, the top ten make up more than 2% of the sample. Input material: peripheral blood. These receptors all stem from a woman aged 70-85 years with COVID-19, enrolled during active disease.

The chain has TRBV6-1 and TRBJ1-1; D ambiguous. The CDR3 runs to 14 residues. The V end lost 2 bases, the J end lost 0 bases, and 7 bases lay between the germline ends. Germline-derived CDR1 and CDR2 are MNHNS and SASEGT. Written as DNA, the CDR3 is TGTGCCAGCAGTGAATATTCTATGAACACTGAAGCTTTCTTT. Protein product: CASSEYSMNTEAFF.

V usage is TRBV19 and J usage is TRBJ1-2; TRBD1 aligns across 9 bases. The CDR3 runs to 17 residues. Germline trimming cut 5 bases from V and 4 bases from J; bases unmatched to any gene: 14. Looked up from germline, CDR1 is LNHDA and CDR2 is SQIVND (reference sequence). The CDR3 DNA reads as TGTGCCAGTAGTTTTCAACGCGGACAGGGGCTGGTCTATGGCTACACCTTC. Translated, it gives CASSFQRGQGLVYGYTF.

The chain uses TRBV7-6 and TRBJ1-6, with 8 bases fitting TRBD1. The CDR3 extends over 15 amino acids. The V gene end was trimmed by 1 base and the J gene end by 7 bases; junction bases not matched to a gene: 3. CDR1 and CDR2 (germline): SGHVS, FNYEAQ. The CDR3 here is CASSLGQGANSPLHF. The CDR3 bases are TGTGCCAGCAGCTTAGGGCAGGGGGCGAATTCACCCCTCCACTTT.

The gene calls are TRBV4-2 and TRBJ2-1; 10 positions agree with TRBD2. This CDR3 has 20 amino acids. J was trimmed by 12 bases and V by 1 base; bases with no gene match: 24. The germline gives CDR1 LGHNA, CDR2 YNFKEQ. CDR3 region: CASSQVGLAGVAPNPISQFF. In DNA, the CDR3 is TGTGCCAGCAGCCAAGTTGGGCTAGCGGGAGTGGCCCCCAACCCCATTTCGCAGTTCTTC.

This clone was seen just once. The chain couples TRBV2 to TRBJ2-2, with a weak D call TRBD2 (6 bases). Germline V gene lookup returns CDR1 SNHLY and CDR2 FYNNEI. This CDR3 is built from 15 residues. Trimming cost V 2 bases and J 6 bases, with 13 bases left between them. CDR3: CASSEPGREAGELFF. As DNA, the CDR3 is TGTGCCAGCAGTGAACCCGGCAGGGAGGCCGGGGAGCTGTTTTTT.

The chain links TRBV19 to TRBJ1-6, with D unresolved. The germline CDR1 and CDR2 sequences are LNHDA and SQIVND (reference sequence). The CDR3 spans 13 residues. Trimming took 9 bases from V and 9 from J, leaving 15 bases between them. This CDR3 reads CASRETRGSPLHF. CDR3 nucleotides: TGTGCCAGCCGGGAAACCCGAGGTTCACCCCTCCACTTT.

The chain combines TRBV5-1 with TRBJ2-3; no clear D gene. The CDR3 covers 16 residues. Trimming took 0 bases from V and 0 from J, leaving 11 bases between them. Germline V CDR1 and CDR2: SGHRS, YFSETQ. CDR3 nucleotide sequence: TGCGCCAGCAGCTTGGGGGCAGCTTCTAGCACAGATACGCAGTATTTT. It codes for CASSLGAASSTDTQYF.

V gene TRBV6-2 or TRBV6-3 combines with J gene TRBJ2-5, with TRBD1 as a possible D gene (5 bases). Germline V gene data show CDR1 as MNHEY and CDR2 as SVGEGT. The CDR3 totals 15 residues. The V gene lost 2 bases and the J gene lost 9 bases, with 19 bases spanning the gap. CDR3 sequence: CASSYHRAGSVAQYF. In DNA, the CDR3 is TGTGCCAGCAGTTACCATCGGGCAGGGTCCGTGGCCCAGTACTTC.

This clone was detected once. CDR3 sequence: CASSLGGGGGYGYTF. In DNA form, the CDR3 reads TGTGCCAGCAGCTTGGGAGGGGGCGGTGGCTATGGCTACACCTTC. The chain joins TRBV5-4 to TRBJ1-2, with 7 bases aligning to TRBD1. The germline V gene has CDR1 SGHNT and CDR2 YYREEE (reference sequence). The V gene end was trimmed by 0 bases and the J gene end by 4 bases; junction bases not matched to a gene: 6. This CDR3 spans 15 amino acids.

V usage is TRBV5-4 and J usage is TRBJ2-5; 9 bases align to TRBD2. Losses at the gene ends were 3 bases for V and 7 bases for J; bases not matched to a gene: 13. From germline, CDR1 is SGHNT and CDR2 YYREEE (reference sequence). The CDR3 has 16 residues. The CDR3 reads CASSSVKAGGTGTQYF. CDR3 DNA sequence: TGTGCCAGCAGCTCGGTAAAAGCGGGGGGAACGGGGACCCAGTACTTC.

The CDR3 loop reads CAIRTTGETEAFF. CDR3 nucleotides: TGTGCCATCAGAACGACAGGGGAGACTGAAGCTTTCTTT. The genes are TRBV10-3 and TRBJ1-1, with 8 bases that match TRBD1. This CDR3 has 13 amino acids. Trimming took 6 bases from V and 5 from J; bases not matched to a gene: 5. Germline CDR1 ENHRY, CDR2 SYGVKD.

The V gene is TRBV5-4, the J gene TRBJ2-7; possibly TRBD2 for D (6 bases). V was pared by 0 bases and J by 1 base, with 11 bases between. The CDR3 sequence is 15 residues long. Per germline, CDR1 SGHNT and CDR2 YYREEE (reference sequence). The CDR3 spells CASSLAGTPSYEQYF. CDR3 nucleotides: TGTGCCAGCAGCTTGGCCGGGACTCCATCCTACGAGCAGTACTTC.

This chain connects TRBV28 to TRBJ1-5; D possibly corresponds to TRBD1 (6 bases). V dropped 6 bases and J dropped 3 bases, with 12 bases sitting between them. The CDR3 has 14 amino acids. Germline V CDR1 and CDR2: MDHEN, SYDVKM. This chain's CDR3 is CASRPGQLNQPQHF. As DNA, the CDR3 is TGTGCCAGCAGGCCTGGACAGCTCAATCAGCCCCAGCATTTT. The full variable domain, its missing parts supplied by reference TRBV28 and TRBJ1-5, is DVKVTQSSRYLVKRTGEKVFLECVQDMDHENMFWYRQDPGLGLRLIYFSYDVKMKEKGDIPEGYSVSREKKERFSLILESASTNQTSMYLCASRPGQLNQPQHFGDGTRLSIL.

This clone appeared once. The rearrangement links TRBV5-1 to TRBJ2-1; 12 positions match TRBD2. The CDR3 sequence is 14 residues long. The germline CDR1 and CDR2 sequences are SGHRS and YFSETQ. V lost 6 bases to trimming and J lost 8 bases; unmatched junction nucleotides: 6. DNA of the CDR3: TGCGCCAGCAAATGGACTAGCGGGAACTATGAGCAGTTCTTC. This translates into CASKWTSGNYEQFF.

V usage is TRBV4-2 and J usage is TRBJ1-4; tentative D call: TRBD1 (5 bases). The V and J ends lost 3 bases and 6 bases respectively, with 17 bases between them. Germline CDR1 reads LGHNA; CDR2 reads YNFKEQ. This CDR3 region has 16 residues. The CDR3 DNA sequence: TGTGCCAGCAGCCACTCTGGCGGGGGAGGGGATGAAAAACTGTTTTTT. Its translation: CASSHSGGGGDEKLFF.

V usage is TRBV25-1 and J usage is TRBJ1-1; the D gene is possibly TRBD1 (5 bases). Trimming pared 7 bases from V and 3 bases from J, leaving 15 bases between. Per germline, CDR1 MGHDK and CDR2 SYGVNS. This CDR3 is 14 amino acids long. The CDR3 DNA is TGTGCCAGCAAACAGCGTACGGGGGACACTGAAGCTTTCTTT. Protein: CASKQRTGDTEAFF.

The CDR3 region has the DNA TGCGCCAGCAGCTCGGGACAGGGGGGAGAAACTGAAGCTTTCTTT. Translated: CASSSGQGGETEAFF. This chain joins TRBV5-1 and TRBJ1-1, with 11 bases matching TRBD1. Germline CDR1 and CDR2: SGHRS and YFSETQ. V gave up 3 bases and J gave up 5 bases; unmatched junction bases: 6. The CDR3 runs 15 residues.

V gene TRBV11-1 combines with J gene TRBJ1-1; 8 bases map to TRBD1. The trim removed 3 bases at V and 4 bases at J, leaving 10 bases unmatched. Germline CDR1 and CDR2: SGHAT and FQDESV (reference sequence). The CDR3 sequence is 16 residues long. CDR3 bases: TGTGCCAGCAGCTTTCCAGGGGGCCAGGTTATCACTGAAGCTTTCTTT. Protein sequence: CASSFPGGQVITEAFF.

V and J are TRBV19 and TRBJ1-1; 8 nucleotides match TRBD1. The CDR3 sequence is 17 residues long. V shed 1 base and J 1 base; nucleotides not matched to a gene: 8. The V gene's germline CDR1 is LNHDA and CDR2 SQIVND (reference sequence). This CDR3 reads CASSIAVIDRGNTEAFF. CDR3 in DNA: TGTGCCAGTAGTATAGCCGTTATCGACAGGGGGAACACTGAAGCTTTCTTT.

The chain employs TRBV9 and TRBJ1-5, with unresolved D. CDR1 and CDR2 (germline): SGDLS, YYNGEE. Trimming stripped 0 bases from V and 6 bases from J, with 7 bases between. This CDR3 contains 13 residues. Here the CDR3 reads CASSVDGLQPQHF. The CDR3 coding sequence is TGTGCCAGCAGCGTAGATGGGCTTCAGCCCCAGCATTTT.

This clone has more than one count but fewer than ten. V gene TRBV1 combines with J gene TRBJ2-7; the table's D gene call, TRBD2, was not cross checked with the DNA. TRBV1 is shown as a pseudogene. The CDR3 runs to 16 residues. The CDR3 loop is CTSSRRTSGRQGEQYF. CDR3 bases: TGCACCAGCAGCCGTCGGACTAGCGGGAGGCAGGGGGAGCAGTACTTC.

The V call is TRBV4-2, the J call TRBJ1-6; TRBD1 matches 8 bases. J was trimmed by 7 bases and V by 4 bases; bases with no gene match: 9. Germline values: CDR1 LGHNA, CDR2 YNFKEQ. The CDR3 contains 16 residues. The CDR3 here is CASSREVDRGNSPLHF. Written as DNA, the CDR3 is TGTGCCAGCAGCCGGGAGGTTGACAGGGGCAATTCACCCCTCCACTTT.

V and J are TRBV27 and TRBJ2-2, with TRBD1 as a possible D gene (6 bases). Germline values: CDR1 MNHEY, CDR2 SMNVEV (reference sequence). CDR3 length equals 13 residues. V lost 6 bases, J lost 7 bases, and 12 bases lay in between. CDR3 nucleotide sequence: TGTGCCAGCAGATTGGGGGCGGTCGGGGAGCTGTTTTTT. Translating it yields CASRLGAVGELFF.

V and J are TRBV19 and TRBJ2-1; 13 nucleotides agree with TRBD2. Germline V gene lookup returns CDR1 LNHDA and CDR2 SQIVND (reference sequence). V was clipped by 4 bases and J by 5 bases; unmatched bases: 2. The length of the CDR3 is 15 residues. This CDR3 is CASSRGLAGDNEQFF. The CDR3 DNA is TGTGCCAGTAGTAGAGGACTAGCGGGAGACAATGAGCAGTTCTTC. Full variable domain (remainder filled in from reference TRBV19 and TRBJ2-1): DGGITQSPKYLFRKEGQNVTLSCEQNLNHDAMYWYRQDPGQGLRLIYYSQIVNDFQKGDIAEGYSVSREKKESFPLTVTSAQKNPTAFYLCASSRGLAGDNEQFFGPGTRLTVL.

The chain has TRBV11-2 and TRBJ1-6; D not resolved. Trimming left V 3 bases short and J 1 base short, with 7 bases between. Germline V lookup: CDR1 SGHAT, CDR2 FQNNGV. This CDR3 region has 15 residues. The CDR3 DNA reads TGTGCCAGCAGCTTCCGGGGATCCTATAATTCACCCCTCCACTTT. Translated: CASSFRGSYNSPLHF.

V and J are TRBV5-4 and TRBJ2-5, with 10 bases that match TRBD2. The V gene's germline CDR1 is SGHNT and CDR2 YYREEE (reference sequence). The ends lost 0 bases at V and 4 bases at J; junction bases unmatched: 6. There are 16 residues in the CDR3. The CDR3 spells CASSLALAGALETQYF. DNA for the CDR3: TGTGCCAGCAGCTTGGCCCTAGCGGGAGCTTTAGAGACCCAGTACTTC.